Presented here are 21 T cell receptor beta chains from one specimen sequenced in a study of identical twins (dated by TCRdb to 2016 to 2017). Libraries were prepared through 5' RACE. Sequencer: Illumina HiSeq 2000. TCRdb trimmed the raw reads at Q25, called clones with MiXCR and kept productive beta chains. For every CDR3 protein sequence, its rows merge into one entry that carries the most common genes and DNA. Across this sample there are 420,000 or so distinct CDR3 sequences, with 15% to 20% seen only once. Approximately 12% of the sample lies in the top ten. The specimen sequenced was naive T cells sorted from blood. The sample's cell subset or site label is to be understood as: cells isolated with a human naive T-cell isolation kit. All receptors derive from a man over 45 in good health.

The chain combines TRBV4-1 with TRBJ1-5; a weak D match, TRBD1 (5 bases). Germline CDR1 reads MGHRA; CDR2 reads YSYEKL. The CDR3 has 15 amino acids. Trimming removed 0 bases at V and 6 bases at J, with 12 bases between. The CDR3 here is CASSQEQGGSQPQHF. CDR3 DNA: TGCGCCAGCAGCCAAGAGCAGGGAGGATCTCAGCCCCAGCATTTT.

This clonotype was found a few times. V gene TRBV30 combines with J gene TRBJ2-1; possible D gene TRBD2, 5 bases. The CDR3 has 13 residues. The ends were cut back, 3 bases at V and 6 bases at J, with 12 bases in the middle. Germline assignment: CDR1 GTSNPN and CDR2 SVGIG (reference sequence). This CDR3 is CAWSRGLGNEQFF. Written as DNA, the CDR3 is TGTGCCTGGAGCCGAGGACTGGGCAATGAGCAGTTCTTC.

The CDR3 nucleotides read TGCGCCAGCAGCCAAGACCACGCACGGGGTGGCGAGCAGTACTTC. Protein product: CASSQDHARGGEQYF. This chain joins TRBV4-3 and TRBJ2-7; the D gene is possibly TRBD2 (5 bases). Germline V gives CDR1 LGHNA, CDR2 YSLEER. V lost 0 bases and J 6 bases, leaving 15 bases between the germline ends. There are 15 residues in the CDR3.

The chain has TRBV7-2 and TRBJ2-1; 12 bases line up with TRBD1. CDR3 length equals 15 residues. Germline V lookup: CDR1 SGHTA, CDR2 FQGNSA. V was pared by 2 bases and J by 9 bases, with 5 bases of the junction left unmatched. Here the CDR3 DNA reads TGTGCCAGCAGCTTAAGGGACAGGGGGCGGGGTGAGCAGTTCTTC. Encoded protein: CASSLRDRGRGEQFF.

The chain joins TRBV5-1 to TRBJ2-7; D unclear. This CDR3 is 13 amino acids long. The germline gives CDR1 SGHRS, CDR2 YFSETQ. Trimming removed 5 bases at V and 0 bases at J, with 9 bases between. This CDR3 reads CASREPSSYEQYF. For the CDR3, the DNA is TGCGCCAGCAGGGAACCGAGCTCCTACGAGCAGTACTTC.

Here the CDR3 reads CASAEISSTDTQYF. The CDR3 region has the DNA TGTGCTAGTGCTGAGATATCTAGCACAGATACGCAGTATTTT. The chain recombines TRBV12-5 with TRBJ2-3; no definite D call. This CDR3 comprises 14 residues. The germline V and J ends were trimmed by 7 bases and 0 bases, with 11 bases remaining between them. From germline, CDR1 is LGHNT and CDR2 FRNRAP.

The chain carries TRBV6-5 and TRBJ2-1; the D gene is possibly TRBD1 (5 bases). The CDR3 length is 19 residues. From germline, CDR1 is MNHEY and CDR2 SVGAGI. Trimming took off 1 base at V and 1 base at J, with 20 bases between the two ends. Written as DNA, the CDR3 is TGTGCCAGCAGTTACTTGAACTTGACAGCCCGGCGTTCCTACAATGAGCAGTTCTTC. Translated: CASSYLNLTARRSYNEQFF.

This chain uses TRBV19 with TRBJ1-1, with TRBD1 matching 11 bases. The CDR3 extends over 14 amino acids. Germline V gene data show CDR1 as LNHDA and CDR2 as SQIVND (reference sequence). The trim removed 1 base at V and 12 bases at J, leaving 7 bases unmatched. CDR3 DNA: TGTGCCAGTAGTATAGGGACAGGGGGCTTCGGGACTTTCTTT. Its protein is CASSIGTGGFGTFF.

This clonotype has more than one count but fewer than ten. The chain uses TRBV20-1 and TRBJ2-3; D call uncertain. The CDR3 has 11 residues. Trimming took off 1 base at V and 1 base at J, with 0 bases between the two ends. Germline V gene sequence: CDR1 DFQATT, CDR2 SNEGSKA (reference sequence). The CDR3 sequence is CSARGTDTQYF. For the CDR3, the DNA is TGCAGTGCTAGAGGCACAGATACGCAGTATTTT.

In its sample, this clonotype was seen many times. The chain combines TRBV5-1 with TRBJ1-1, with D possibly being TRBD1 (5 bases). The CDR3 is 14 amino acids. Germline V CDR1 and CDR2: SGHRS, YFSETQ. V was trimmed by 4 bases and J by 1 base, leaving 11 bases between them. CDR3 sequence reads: CASSEPRGNTEAFF. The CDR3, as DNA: TGCGCCAGCAGCGAACCAAGGGGGAACACTGAAGCTTTCTTT.

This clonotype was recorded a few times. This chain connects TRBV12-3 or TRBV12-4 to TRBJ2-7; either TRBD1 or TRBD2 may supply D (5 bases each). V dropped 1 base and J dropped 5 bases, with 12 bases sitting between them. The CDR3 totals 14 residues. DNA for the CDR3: TGTGCCAGCAGTTTAGGTCCAGGGACCCACGAGCAGTACTTC. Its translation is CASSLGPGTHEQYF.

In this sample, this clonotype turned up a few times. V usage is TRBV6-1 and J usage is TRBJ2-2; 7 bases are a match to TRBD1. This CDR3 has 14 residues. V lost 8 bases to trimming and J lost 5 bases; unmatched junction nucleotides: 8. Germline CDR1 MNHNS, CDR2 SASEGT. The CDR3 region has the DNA TGTGCCAGCCGAGAACAGGGGCCAACCGGGGAGCTGTTTTTT. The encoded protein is CASREQGPTGELFF.

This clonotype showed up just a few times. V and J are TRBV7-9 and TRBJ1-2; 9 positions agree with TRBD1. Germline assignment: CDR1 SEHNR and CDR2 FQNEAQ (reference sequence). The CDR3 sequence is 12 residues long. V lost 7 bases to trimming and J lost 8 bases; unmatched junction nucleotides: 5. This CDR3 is CASTGQGYGYTF. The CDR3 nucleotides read TGTGCCAGCACGGGACAGGGATACGGCTACACCTTC. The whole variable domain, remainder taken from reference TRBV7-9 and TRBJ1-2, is DTGVSQNPRHKITKRGQNVTFRCDPISEHNRLYWYRQTLGQGPEFLTYFQNEAQLEKSRLLSDRFSAERPKGSFSTLEIQRTEQGDSAMYLCASTGQGYGYTFGSGTRLTVV.

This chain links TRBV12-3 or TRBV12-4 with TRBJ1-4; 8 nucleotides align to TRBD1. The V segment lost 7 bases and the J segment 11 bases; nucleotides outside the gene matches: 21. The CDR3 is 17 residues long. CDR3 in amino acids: CASNLGRTGLSLVKLFF. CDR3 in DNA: TGTGCCAGCAACCTAGGACGGACAGGGCTTTCGTTGGTCAAACTGTTTTTT.

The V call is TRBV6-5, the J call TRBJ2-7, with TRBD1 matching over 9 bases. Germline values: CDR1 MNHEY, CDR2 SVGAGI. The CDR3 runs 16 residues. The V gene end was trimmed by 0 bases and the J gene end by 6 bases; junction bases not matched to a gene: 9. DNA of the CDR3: TGTGCCAGCAGTTACTCGGGGCCGGGACAGGGAAGCGAGCAGTACTTC. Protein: CASSYSGPGQGSEQYF.

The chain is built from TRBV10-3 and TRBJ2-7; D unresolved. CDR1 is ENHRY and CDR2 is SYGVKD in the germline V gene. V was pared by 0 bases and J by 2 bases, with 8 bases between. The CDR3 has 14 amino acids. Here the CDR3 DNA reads TGTGCCATCAGTGAGTCTTACGGACCCTACGAGCAGTACTTC. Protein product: CAISESYGPYEQYF.

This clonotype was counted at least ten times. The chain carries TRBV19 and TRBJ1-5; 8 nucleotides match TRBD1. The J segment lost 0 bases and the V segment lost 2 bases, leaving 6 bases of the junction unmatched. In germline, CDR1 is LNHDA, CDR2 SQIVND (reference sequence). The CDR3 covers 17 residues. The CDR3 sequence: CASSIQGASHSNQPQHF. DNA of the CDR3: TGTGCCAGTAGTATACAGGGGGCCTCACATAGCAATCAGCCCCAGCATTTT. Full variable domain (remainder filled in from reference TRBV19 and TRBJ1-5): DGGITQSPKYLFRKEGQNVTLSCEQNLNHDAMYWYRQDPGQGLRLIYYSQIVNDFQKGDIAEGYSVSREKKESFPLTVTSAQKNPTAFYLCASSIQGASHSNQPQHFGDGTRLSIL.

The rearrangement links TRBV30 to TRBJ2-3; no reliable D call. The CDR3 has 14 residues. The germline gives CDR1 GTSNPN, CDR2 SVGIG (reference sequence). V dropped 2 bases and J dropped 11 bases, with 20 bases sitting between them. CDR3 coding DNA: TGTGCCTGGAGTCCGTTAGTAGGTCCCGCGGAGCAGTATTTT. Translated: CAWSPLVGPAEQYF.

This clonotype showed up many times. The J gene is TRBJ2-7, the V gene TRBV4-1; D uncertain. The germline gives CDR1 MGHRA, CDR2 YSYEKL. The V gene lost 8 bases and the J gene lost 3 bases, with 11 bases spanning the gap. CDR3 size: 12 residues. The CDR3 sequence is CASSNPSYEQYF. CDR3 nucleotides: TGCGCCAGCTCCAACCCCAGCTACGAGCAGTACTTC.

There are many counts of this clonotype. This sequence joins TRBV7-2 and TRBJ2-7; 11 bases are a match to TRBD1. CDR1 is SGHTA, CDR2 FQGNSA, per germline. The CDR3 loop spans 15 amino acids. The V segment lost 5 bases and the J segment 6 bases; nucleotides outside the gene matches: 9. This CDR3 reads CASSRGGQGAGEQYF. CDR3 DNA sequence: TGTGCCAGCAGCCGGGGAGGACAGGGGGCTGGCGAGCAGTACTTC. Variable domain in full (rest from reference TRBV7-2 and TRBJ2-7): GAGVSQSPSNKVTEKGKDVELRCDPISGHTALYWYRQSLGQGLEFLIYFQGNSAPDKSGLPSDRFSAERTGGSVSTLTIQRTQQEDSAVYLCASSRGGQGAGEQYFGPGTRLTVT.

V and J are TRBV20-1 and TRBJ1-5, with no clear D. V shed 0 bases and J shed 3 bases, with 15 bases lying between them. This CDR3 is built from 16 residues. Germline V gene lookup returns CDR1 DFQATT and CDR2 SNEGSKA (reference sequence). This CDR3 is CSARDGPGPYNQPQHF. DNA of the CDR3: TGCAGTGCTAGAGATGGCCCCGGGCCCTACAATCAGCCCCAGCATTTT.